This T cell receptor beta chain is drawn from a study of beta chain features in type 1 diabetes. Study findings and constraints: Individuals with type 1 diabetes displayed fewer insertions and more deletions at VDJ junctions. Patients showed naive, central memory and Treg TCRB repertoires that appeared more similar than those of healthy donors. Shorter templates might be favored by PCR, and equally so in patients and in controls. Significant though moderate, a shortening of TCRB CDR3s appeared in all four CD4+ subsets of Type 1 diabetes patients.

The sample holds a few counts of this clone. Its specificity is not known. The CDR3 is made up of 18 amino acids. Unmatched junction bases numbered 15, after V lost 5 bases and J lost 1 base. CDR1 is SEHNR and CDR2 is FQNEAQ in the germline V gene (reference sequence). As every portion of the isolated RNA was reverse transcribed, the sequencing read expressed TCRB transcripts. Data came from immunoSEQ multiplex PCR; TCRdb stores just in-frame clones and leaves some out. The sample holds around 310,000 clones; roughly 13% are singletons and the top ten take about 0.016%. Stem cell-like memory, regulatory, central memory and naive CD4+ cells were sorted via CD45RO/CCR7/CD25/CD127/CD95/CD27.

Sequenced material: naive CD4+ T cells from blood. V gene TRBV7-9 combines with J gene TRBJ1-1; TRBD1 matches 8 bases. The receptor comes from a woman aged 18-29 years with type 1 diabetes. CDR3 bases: TGTGCCAGCAGCCCAGCGGTGGGGCCAGGGGGCGCGAACACTGAAGCTTTCTTT. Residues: CASSPAVGPGGANTEAFF.